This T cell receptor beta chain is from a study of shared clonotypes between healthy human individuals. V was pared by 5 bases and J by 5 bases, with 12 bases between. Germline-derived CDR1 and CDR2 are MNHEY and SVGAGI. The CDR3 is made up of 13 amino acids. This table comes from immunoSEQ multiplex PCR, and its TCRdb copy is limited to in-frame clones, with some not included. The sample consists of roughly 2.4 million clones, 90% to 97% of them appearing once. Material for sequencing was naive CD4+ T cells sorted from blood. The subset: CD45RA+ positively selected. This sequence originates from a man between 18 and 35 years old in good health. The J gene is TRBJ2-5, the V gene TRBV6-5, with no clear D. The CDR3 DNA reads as TGTGCCAGCAGTCCCCCCGTTGGGGAGACCCAGTACTTC. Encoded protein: CASSPPVGETQYF.